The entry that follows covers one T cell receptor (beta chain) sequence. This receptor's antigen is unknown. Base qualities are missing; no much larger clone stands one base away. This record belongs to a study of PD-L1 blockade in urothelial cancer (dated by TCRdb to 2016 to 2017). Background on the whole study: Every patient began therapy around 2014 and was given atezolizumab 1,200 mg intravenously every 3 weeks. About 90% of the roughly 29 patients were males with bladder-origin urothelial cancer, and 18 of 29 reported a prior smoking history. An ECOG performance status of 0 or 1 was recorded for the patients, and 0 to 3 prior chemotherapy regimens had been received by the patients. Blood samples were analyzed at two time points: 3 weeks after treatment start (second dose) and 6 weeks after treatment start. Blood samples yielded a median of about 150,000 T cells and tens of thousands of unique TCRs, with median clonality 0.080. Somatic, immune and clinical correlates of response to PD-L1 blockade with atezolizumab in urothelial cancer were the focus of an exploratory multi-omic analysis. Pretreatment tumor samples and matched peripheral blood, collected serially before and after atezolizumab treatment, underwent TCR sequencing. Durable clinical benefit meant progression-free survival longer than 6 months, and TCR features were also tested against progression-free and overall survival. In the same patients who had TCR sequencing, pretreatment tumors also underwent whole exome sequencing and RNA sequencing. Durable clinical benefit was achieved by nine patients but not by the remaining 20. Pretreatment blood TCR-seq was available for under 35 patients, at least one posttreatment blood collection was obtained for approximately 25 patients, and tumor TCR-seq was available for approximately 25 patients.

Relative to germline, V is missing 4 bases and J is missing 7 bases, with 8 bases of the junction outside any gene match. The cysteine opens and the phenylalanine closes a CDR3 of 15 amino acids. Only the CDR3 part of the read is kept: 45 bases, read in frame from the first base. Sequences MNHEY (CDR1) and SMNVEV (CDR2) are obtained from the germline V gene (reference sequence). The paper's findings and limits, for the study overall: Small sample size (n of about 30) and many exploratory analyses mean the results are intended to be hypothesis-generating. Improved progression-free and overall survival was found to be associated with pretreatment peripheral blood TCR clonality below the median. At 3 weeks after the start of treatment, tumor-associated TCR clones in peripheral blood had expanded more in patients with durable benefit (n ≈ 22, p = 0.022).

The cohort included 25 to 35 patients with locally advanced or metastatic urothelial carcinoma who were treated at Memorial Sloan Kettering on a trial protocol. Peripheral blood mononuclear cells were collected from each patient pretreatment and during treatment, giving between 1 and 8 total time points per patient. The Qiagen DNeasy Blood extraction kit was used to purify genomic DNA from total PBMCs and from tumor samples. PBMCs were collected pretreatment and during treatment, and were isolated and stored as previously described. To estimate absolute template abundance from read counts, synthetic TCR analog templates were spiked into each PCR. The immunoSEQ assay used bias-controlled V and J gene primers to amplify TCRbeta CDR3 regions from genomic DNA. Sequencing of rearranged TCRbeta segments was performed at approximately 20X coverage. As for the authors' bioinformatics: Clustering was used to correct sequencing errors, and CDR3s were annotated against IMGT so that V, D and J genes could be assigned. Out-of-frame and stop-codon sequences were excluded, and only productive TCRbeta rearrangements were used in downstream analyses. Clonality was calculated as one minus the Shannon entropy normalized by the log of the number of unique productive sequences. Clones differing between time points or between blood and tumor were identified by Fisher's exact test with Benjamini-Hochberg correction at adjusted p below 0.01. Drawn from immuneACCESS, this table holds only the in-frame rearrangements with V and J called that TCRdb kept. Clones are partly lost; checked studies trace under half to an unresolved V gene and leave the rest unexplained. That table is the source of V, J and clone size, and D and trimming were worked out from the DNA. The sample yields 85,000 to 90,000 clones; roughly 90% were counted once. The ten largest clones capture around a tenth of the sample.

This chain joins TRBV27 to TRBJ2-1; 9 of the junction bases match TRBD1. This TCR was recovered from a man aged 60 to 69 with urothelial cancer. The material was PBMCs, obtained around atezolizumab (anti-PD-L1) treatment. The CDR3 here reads CASSSPGQGLNEQFF. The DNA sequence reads TGTGCCAGCAGTTCCCCGGGACAGGGACTAAATGAGCAGTTCTTC.